These 16 T cell receptor beta chains came from one sample sequenced in a study of early T cells in non-severe SARS-CoV-2 infection. A single record per CDR3 protein comes from TCRdb applying MiXCR to the 5' RACE reads. The table includes 45,000 to 60,000 distinct CDR3 sequences, approximately 10% detected once. Material: whole blood. Receptors were obtained from an adult who was a healthcare worker with PCR-confirmed SARS-CoV-2 infection or an uninfected control (not recorded which).

In this sample, this clonotype turned up many times. The chain links TRBV6-1 to TRBJ2-7; D unclear. The CDR3 spans 13 residues. Trimming pared 4 bases from V and 2 bases from J, leaving 9 bases between. CDR1 is MNHNS and CDR2 is SASEGT in the germline V gene. The chain's CDR3 is CASSGGRTYEQYF. The CDR3 DNA reads TGTGCCAGCAGTGGTGGCAGAACCTACGAGCAGTACTTC.

There are many counts of this clonotype. The rearrangement joins TRBV3-1 to TRBJ1-2; possibly TRBD1 for D (6 bases). The length of the CDR3 is 15 residues. Per the germline V gene, CDR1 is LGHDT and CDR2 is YNNKEL (reference sequence). V was cut by 4 bases and J by 2 bases, with 14 bases left in between. CDR3 region: CASSLAAGANYGYTF. The CDR3 nucleotides are TGTGCCAGCAGCCTGGCGGCAGGGGCGAACTATGGCTACACCTTC.

At least ten counts were recorded for this clonotype. V usage is TRBV2 and J usage is TRBJ1-2; D uncertain. The CDR3 is made up of 12 amino acids. Germline V gene lookup returns CDR1 SNHLY and CDR2 FYNNEI. V was trimmed by 6 bases and J by 4 bases, leaving 9 bases between them. The CDR3 nucleotides read TGTGCCAGCAGCCCTACATCCTATGGCTACACCTTC. This sequence encodes CASSPTSYGYTF.

The J gene is TRBJ2-7, the V gene TRBV6-5, with 10 bases that match TRBD1. Trimming took 6 bases from V and 6 from J; bases not matched to a gene: 2. Per the germline V gene, CDR1 is MNHEY and CDR2 is SVGAGI. This CDR3 has 12 amino acids. DNA for the CDR3: TGTGCCAGCAGCCGGGACAGGGGCGAGCAGTACTTC. This sequence encodes CASSRDRGEQYF.

This clonotype has a handful of counts. This rearrangement joins TRBV9 to TRBJ2-3; the match to TRBD2 covers 9 bases. Per the germline V gene, CDR1 is SGDLS and CDR2 is YYNGEE. This CDR3 comprises 19 residues. Unmatched junction bases numbered 18, after V lost 4 bases and J lost 3 bases. The CDR3 sequence is CASSHDLSGGSIFTDTQYF. In DNA, the CDR3 is TGTGCCAGCAGCCACGATCTCAGCGGGGGGTCGATATTTACAGATACGCAGTATTTT. The whole variable domain, remainder taken from reference TRBV9 and TRBJ2-3, is DSGVTQTPKHLITATGQRVTLRCSPRSGDLSVYWYQQSLDQGLQFLIQYYNGEERAKGNILERFSAQQFPDLHSELNLSSLELGDSALYFCASSHDLSGGSIFTDTQYFGPGTRLTVL.

The table lists this clonotype with many counts. The J gene is TRBJ2-2, the V gene TRBV11-3, with 12 bases aligning to TRBD1. Looked up from germline, CDR1 is SGHNT and CDR2 is YENEEA. The CDR3 contains 19 residues. Losses at the gene ends were 4 bases for V and 2 bases for J; bases not matched to a gene: 11. The chain's CDR3 is CASSSYLLGQGANTGELFF. The CDR3 coding sequence is TGTGCCAGCAGCTCGTACCTTCTGGGACAGGGGGCTAACACCGGGGAGCTGTTTTTT.

The table lists this clonotype with many counts. This chain connects TRBV12-3 or TRBV12-4 to TRBJ2-5; 10 bases are shared with TRBD2. The CDR3 is made up of 15 amino acids. Losses at the gene ends were 4 bases for V and 5 bases for J; bases not matched to a gene: 7. For the CDR3, the DNA is TGTGCCAGCAGTTCACCAGCGGGGGGGCTTGAGACCCAGTACTTC. Translation: CASSSPAGGLETQYF.

The sample holds many counts of this clonotype. V gene TRBV10-3 combines with J gene TRBJ1-5; maybe TRBD1 (6 bases). CDR3 length: 14 residues. CDR1 ENHRY and CDR2 SYGVKD come from the germline V gene. The ends were cut back, 3 bases at V and 4 bases at J, with 10 bases in the middle. The CDR3 DNA reads TGTGCCATCAGTGAAGGACAGATTAATCAGCCCCAGCATTTT. Its protein is CAISEGQINQPQHF.

This clonotype appeared a few times. The chain recombines TRBV4-1 with TRBJ2-5; D may be TRBD2 (6 bases). In germline, CDR1 is MGHRA, CDR2 YSYEKL. The CDR3 has 18 residues. V shed 3 bases and J shed 4 bases, with 24 bases lying between them. CDR3 nucleotides: TGCGCCAGCAGCCACCTCGACATGGGGCTGACTAGTGCAGAGACCCAGTACTTC. Residues: CASSHLDMGLTSAETQYF.

This chain joins TRBV27 and TRBJ2-7; possible D gene TRBD1, 8 bases. Germline lookup yields CDR1 MNHEY and CDR2 SMNVEV (reference sequence). Trimming pared 4 bases from V and 0 bases from J, leaving 10 bases between. This CDR3 contains 14 residues. The CDR3 DNA sequence: TGTGCCAGCAGTTACAGGGGGGGCTCCTACGAGCAGTACTTC. Its translation: CASSYRGGSYEQYF.

This clonotype was detected many times. The V call is TRBV12-3 or TRBV12-4, the J call TRBJ2-1; TRBD2 aligns across 12 bases. The CDR3 length is 14 residues. Unmatched junction bases numbered 6, after V lost 6 bases and J lost 9 bases. The CDR3 spells CASSLAGGIVEQFF. For the CDR3, the DNA is TGTGCCAGCAGCCTAGCGGGGGGGATCGTTGAGCAGTTCTTC.

The J gene is TRBJ2-3, the V gene TRBV7-9; D tentatively fits TRBD1 or TRBD2 (5 bases each). The CDR3 extends over 14 amino acids. Germline assignment: CDR1 SEHNR and CDR2 FQNEAQ (reference sequence). V shed 2 bases and J shed 12 bases, with 18 bases lying between them. The CDR3, as DNA: TGTGCCAGCAGCTTACTAGGGAGTCAGACAGAACAGTATTTT. Protein: CASSLLGSQTEQYF.

This clonotype was seen only a few times. The chain combines TRBV5-1 with TRBJ2-1; D call uncertain. V lost 0 bases and J 10 bases, leaving 11 bases between the germline ends. In germline, CDR1 is SGHRS, CDR2 YFSETQ. The CDR3 loop spans 13 amino acids. The CDR3 DNA follows: TGCGCCAGCAGCTTGGCGGGCGTTCAAGAGCAGTTCTTC. Its protein product is CASSLAGVQEQFF.

The gene calls are TRBV7-6 and TRBJ1-5, with a possible D match to TRBD1 (6 bases). V was pared by 2 bases and J by 3 bases, with 11 bases between. This CDR3 region has 15 residues. Germline-derived CDR1 and CDR2 are SGHVS and FNYEAQ. The CDR3 region is CASSLQQGSNQPQHF. The DNA of the CDR3 is TGTGCCAGCAGCTTACAACAGGGTTCCAATCAGCCCCAGCATTTT.

The chain couples TRBV11-2 to TRBJ2-1; D possibly corresponds to TRBD2 (6 bases). V was pared by 5 bases and J by 15 bases, with 20 bases between. Germline V gene lookup returns CDR1 SGHAT and CDR2 FQNNGV. The CDR3 has 13 residues. This chain's CDR3 is CASSQGGQGVLFF. Here the CDR3 DNA reads TGTGCCAGCAGCCAAGGAGGGCAGGGAGTCCTGTTCTTC.

This clonotype came up many times. The CDR3 reads CASSLGPLTEAFF. The CDR3 DNA is TGTGCCAGCAGCTTAGGTCCCCTCACTGAAGCTTTCTTT. The rearrangement joins TRBV7-6 to TRBJ1-1, with D unclear. This CDR3 is built from 13 residues. CDR1 and CDR2 (germline): SGHVS, FNYEAQ. Between the trimmed V and J ends, which lost 1 base and 4 bases, there was a span of 7 bases.